This T cell receptor (beta chain) stems from a study of shared clonotypes between healthy human individuals. As to this clone: The sample contains more than one DNA sequence encoding this CDR3.

It was CD45RO-negative cells, positively selected for CCR7, that made up naive CD8 cells, with terminally differentiated effector memory CD45RA+ cells excluded. Using about 0.2 ug DNA, approximately 30,000 T cell genomes, the sorted-subset replicate PCRs were run. Data came from immunoSEQ multiplex PCR; TCRdb stores just in-frame clones and leaves some out. Among roughly 2 million clones, about 95% were seen once, and the ten largest hold roughly 1.1%. The CDR3 is 15 residues long. The V and J ends lost 0 bases and 0 bases respectively, with 10 bases between them. CDR1 and CDR2 (germline): SGHRS, YFSETQ.

The sequencing input was naive CD8+ T cells sorted from blood. This TCR was recovered from a man aged 18 to 35 in good health. The chain combines TRBV5-1 with TRBJ2-7; TRBD2 is a possible D gene (6 bases). CDR3 residues: CASSLGTGSSYEQYF. CDR3 DNA: TGCGCCAGCAGCTTGGGGACCGGGAGCTCCTACGAGCAGTACTTC.